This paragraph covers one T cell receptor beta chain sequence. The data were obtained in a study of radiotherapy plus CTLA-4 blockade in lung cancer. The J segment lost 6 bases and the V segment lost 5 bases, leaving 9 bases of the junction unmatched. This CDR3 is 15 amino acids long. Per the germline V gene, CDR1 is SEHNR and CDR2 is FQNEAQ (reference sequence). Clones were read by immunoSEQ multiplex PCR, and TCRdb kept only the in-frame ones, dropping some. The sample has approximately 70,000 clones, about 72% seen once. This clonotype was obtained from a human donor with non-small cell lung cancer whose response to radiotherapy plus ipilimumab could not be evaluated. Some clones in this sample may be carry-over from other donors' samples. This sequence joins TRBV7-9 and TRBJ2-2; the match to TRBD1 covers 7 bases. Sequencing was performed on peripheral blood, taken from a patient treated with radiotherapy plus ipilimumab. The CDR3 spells CASSPDRAGAGELFF. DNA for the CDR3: TGTGCCAGCAGCCCCGACAGGGCAGGGGCCGGGGAGCTGTTTTTT.